The next 7 T cell receptor beta chains were all read from a single sample in a study of OX40 agonist ivuxolimab in advanced cancers. The table came from immunoSEQ multiplex PCR; TCRdb's copy has only in-frame clones and leaves some out. The repertoire holds just over 95,000 clones, with around 85% as singletons. The sample in question was CD4+ or CD8+ T cells sorted from blood, obtained in a trial of the OX40 agonist ivuxolimab. Receptors were obtained from an adult with an advanced solid tumor such as melanoma, head and neck, liver or kidney cancer.

This clone was counted a single time. The V gene is TRBV11-2, the J gene TRBJ2-2; tentative D call: TRBD2 (5 bases). V dropped 4 bases and J dropped 7 bases, with 16 bases sitting between them. Germline values: CDR1 SGHAT, CDR2 FQNNGV. The CDR3 spans 15 residues. The CDR3 bases are TGTGCCAGCAGCTCCATCCGGGCCCGGGGCGGGGAGCTGTTTTTT. It encodes CASSSIRARGGELFF.

V is TRBV10-2 and J is TRBJ2-7, with 13 bases identical to TRBD2. The CDR3 runs to 16 residues. CDR1 WSHSY and CDR2 SAAADI come from the germline V gene. The J segment lost 7 bases and the V segment lost 5 bases, leaving 11 bases of the junction unmatched. CDR3 nucleotides: TGCGCCAGCAGTACCTTAGGACTAGCGGGAGAGAAAGAGCAGTACTTC. Its translation is CASSTLGLAGEKEQYF.

The chain is built from TRBV28 and TRBJ1-4; 8 nucleotides match TRBD1. The CDR3 loop spans 14 amino acids. The germline CDR1 and CDR2 sequences are MDHEN and SYDVKM. The J segment lost 8 bases and the V segment lost 7 bases, leaving 9 bases of the junction unmatched. The chain's CDR3 is CASNPGQEGEKLFF. In DNA, the CDR3 is TGTGCCAGCAACCCGGGACAGGAGGGGGAAAAACTGTTTTTT.

This chain links TRBV5-1 with TRBJ2-2; TRBD1 aligns across 9 bases. Per germline, CDR1 SGHRS and CDR2 YFSETQ. The CDR3 spans 16 residues. V shed 2 bases, J shed 6 bases, and the junction held 8 bases outside the gene matches. CDR3 sequence: CASSLRTGVLSGELFF. In DNA, the CDR3 is TGCGCCAGCAGCTTAAGGACAGGGGTTTTATCCGGGGAGCTGTTTTTT.

The chain links TRBV28 to TRBJ2-1, with D unresolved. This CDR3 comprises 13 residues. Looked up from germline, CDR1 is MDHEN and CDR2 is SYDVKM. Trimming took 5 bases from V and 4 from J, leaving 9 bases between them. The CDR3 DNA reads TGTGCCAGCAGTACAGACGGTTACAATGAGCAGTTCTTC. It specifies CASSTDGYNEQFF. Complete variable domain (other parts from reference TRBV28 and TRBJ2-1): DVKVTQSSRYLVKRTGEKVFLECVQDMDHENMFWYRQDPGLGLRLIYFSYDVKMKEKGDIPEGYSVSREKKERFSLILESASTNQTSMYLCASSTDGYNEQFFGPGTRLTVL.

The chain links TRBV7-6 to TRBJ2-3, with TRBD2 identical over 10 bases. CDR3 size: 15 residues. Trimming cost V 4 bases and J 4 bases; bases outside gene matches: 5. Germline V gene sequence: CDR1 SGHVS, CDR2 FNYEAQ. This CDR3 is CASSSLAGASDTQYF. DNA of the CDR3: TGTGCCAGCAGCTCTCTAGCGGGAGCATCAGATACGCAGTATTTT. The complete variable domain, with remaining parts taken from reference TRBV7-6 and TRBJ2-3, reads GAGVSQSPRYKVTKRGQDVALRCDPISGHVSLYWYRQALGQGPEFLTYFNYEAQQDKSGLPNDRFSAERPEGSISTLTIQRTEQRDSAMYRCASSSLAGASDTQYFGPGTRLTVL.

V and J are TRBV7-3 and TRBJ2-7, with a possible D match to TRBD1 (6 bases). Between the trimmed V and J ends, which lost 5 bases and 5 bases, there was a span of 16 bases. Looked up from germline, CDR1 is SGHTA and CDR2 is FQGTGA. This CDR3 is built from 14 residues. The CDR3 DNA reads as TGTGCCAGCAGCGACCGGGACAAAAGGAACGAGCAGTACTTC. Amino acid sequence: CASSDRDKRNEQYF.